This T cell receptor beta chain comes out of a study of cytomegalovirus exposure and HLA in healthy donors. Overall study context: Earlier results showed roughly 120 million unique TCR beta sequences derived from roughly 200 million T cells.

The sample holds a few counts of this clone. A multiplex PCR was run with 60 Vbeta primers and 13 Jbeta primers. TCRdb keeps only in-frame clones here, not all; method: immunoSEQ multiplex PCR. The table shows about 170,000 clones, with 71% occurring only once. The CDR3 totals 14 residues. Germline V gene data show CDR1 as SEHNR and CDR2 as FQNEAQ (reference sequence). V shed 3 bases, J shed 2 bases, and the junction held 2 bases outside the gene matches. The clonotype comes from a girl under 18 in good health and CMV-seronegative. Sequenced: PBMCs. The chain couples TRBV7-9 to TRBJ2-5, with 8 bases fitting TRBD1. Here the CDR3 DNA reads TGTGCCAGCAGCTTGGGGACAGGACAAGAGACCCAGTACTTC. Its translation: CASSLGTGQETQYF.